The source of this T cell receptor beta chain is a study of cytomegalovirus exposure and HLA in healthy donors. Those who donated were healthy bone marrow donors. CDR1 is MDHEN and CDR2 is SYDVKM in the germline V gene. V gave up 3 bases and J gave up 2 bases, with 8 bases separating them. This CDR3 has 13 amino acids. The PCR contained 60 Vbeta and 13 Jbeta primers. Some clones are missing from TCRdb's copy, which holds only in-frame ones; the method was immunoSEQ multiplex PCR. The sample contains about 220,000 clones, about three quarters of which appear only once. This sequence joins TRBV28 and TRBJ2-7; TRBD2 is a possible D gene (5 bases). Material: PBMCs. The sequence derives from a male donor in good health and CMV-seronegative. CDR3 in DNA: TGTGCCAGCAGTTTCTTGAGGGCCTACGAGCAGTACTTC. Translating it yields CASSFLRAYEQYF.